Listed below are T cell receptor beta chains from one sample, sequenced in a study of blood T cell repertoires in COVID-19. Assay: immunoSEQ multiplex PCR; the TCRdb copy retains only in-frame clones and omits some. Of about 56,000 clones in the sample, 89% were seen once. The sequencing input was peripheral blood. These receptor sequences come from a woman aged 55-70 years with COVID-19, enrolled during active disease. Both conserved end residues are part of each CDR3. A D gene is named only where the DNA matches it firmly.

J gene	V gene	D gene	CDR3 DNA	CDR3 protein
TRBJ2-2	TRBV14	TRBD1	TGTGCCAGCAGCCAATTTTTCGAGACAGGGGGGATCGGGGAGCTGTTTTTT	CASSQFFETGGIGELFF
TRBJ2-7	TRBV10-1	TRBD2	TGCGCCAGCAGTGACGGTTTGGCTAGCGGCTCGGACGAGCAGTACTTC	CASSDGLASGSDEQYF
TRBJ2-7	TRBV28	TRBD2	TGTGCCAGCAGCCTCGCACTAGCGGGAACCTACGAGCAGTACTTC	CASSLALAGTYEQYF
TRBJ2-1	TRBV7-9	TRBD2	TGTGCCAGCAGCCTAGCGGGAGGGCCGTCAGGGCAGTTCTTC	CASSLAGGPSGQFF
TRBJ2-3	TRBV29-1	TRBD1	TGCAGCGTTGACCGGACAGGTTTGAATACGCAGTATTTT	CSVDRTGLNTQYF
TRBJ2-5	TRBV7-2	TRBD1	TGTGCCAGCAGCCCATGGGGCAGGGGGAACCAAGAGACCCAGTACTTC	CASSPWGRGNQETQYF
TRBJ2-1	TRBV5-4	NA	TGTGCCAGCAGCTTAACACTCGGGTCCTACAATGAGCAGTTCTTC	CASSLTLGSYNEQFF
TRBJ1-2	TRBV9	NA	TGTGCCAGCGGAGGCCAGAAAGCTAACTATGGCTACACCTTC	CASGGQKANYGYTF
TRBJ1-4	TRBV6-5	NA	TGTGCCAGCAGTTCTTTCCCTAGATCTGAAAAACTGTTTTTT	CASSSFPRSEKLFF
TRBJ2-3	TRBV5-4	TRBD2	TGTGCCAGCAGCTTGCCGATAGCGGGGGGCCTCAGCACAGATACGCAGTATTTT	CASSLPIAGGLSTDTQYF
TRBJ1-3	TRBV11-3	NA	TGTGCCAGCAGCTTAGATCAAGGGGCTGGAAACACCATATATTTT	CASSLDQGAGNTIYF
TRBJ1-2	TRBV28	NA	TGTGCCAGCAGTTTCCAGGGAAGGGATTACTATGGCTACACCTTC	CASSFQGRDYYGYTF
TRBJ2-3	TRBV18	NA	TGTGCCAGCTCACCACCCCGGCAGGGCAGAAGCACAGATACGCAGTATTTT	CASSPPRQGRSTDTQYF
TRBJ2-3	TRBV24-1	TRBD1	TGTGCCACCAGTGATAAGGGACAGGGCCTAGATACGCAGTATTTT	CATSDKGQGLDTQYF